The 28 T cell receptor beta chains presented below share a single source sample, sequenced in a study of HIV-infected patients and healthy controls (TCRdb year 2014). Follow-up blood was drawn from HIV-infected patients roughly three months, about 14 weeks, after the initiation of antiretroviral therapy. Since whole blood was used without any cell fractionation, the repertoire reflected all peripheral T cells in unsorted form. The library was built by means of 5' RACE. Sequencing was carried out with an Illumina MiSeq. Reverse transcription of about 500 ng RNA was performed with SuperScript III using primers directed against the alpha and beta constant regions. Separate alpha and beta chain libraries were generated by chain-specific third strand synthesis with multiplexing indices. TCRdb reprocessed the public reads (quality trimming at Q25 with fastp, clone calling with MiXCR) and kept in-frame beta chains. Under each unique CDR3 protein, matching rows form one entry showing the most common genes and DNA. The sample data list some 6,600 distinct CDR3 sequences, and more than 9% of these were observed just once. About a fifth of the sample goes to the ten largest clones.

This specimen was blood, taken during antiretroviral therapy. These receptor sequences come from an adult with HIV infection.

This chain connects TRBV5-1 to TRBJ1-1; 7 positions match TRBD1. The CDR3 runs 15 residues. V dropped 0 bases and J dropped 4; count of bases not matched to a gene: 6. Germline loops: CDR1 SGHRS, CDR2 YFSETQ. The CDR3 nucleotides read TGCGCCAGCAGCTTGGGGGCAGGGGGAAGCACTGAAGCTTTCTTT. This encodes CASSLGAGGSTEAFF.

This clonotype has more than one count but fewer than ten. The chain recombines TRBV27 with TRBJ2-2; D ambiguous. The CDR3 is 12 residues long. The germline V and J ends were trimmed by 3 bases and 4 bases, with 3 bases remaining between them. Germline V lookup: CDR1 MNHEY, CDR2 SMNVEV (reference sequence). The CDR3 coding sequence is TGTGCCAGCAGTTTCCCCACCGGGGAGCTGTTTTTT. Its protein product is CASSFPTGELFF.

V usage is TRBV4-1 and J usage is TRBJ1-5; no clear D gene. Trimming removed 0 bases at V and 5 bases at J, with 8 bases between. Germline CDR1 and CDR2: MGHRA and YSYEKL. The CDR3 runs to 14 residues. The CDR3 loop reads CASSQDGKYQPQHF. The CDR3 nucleotides are TGCGCCAGCAGCCAAGACGGGAAATATCAGCCCCAGCATTTT.

This clonotype is medium-sized. J is TRBJ2-6 and V is TRBV20-1, with 8 nucleotides matching TRBD1. This CDR3 is 17 amino acids long. Germline assignment: CDR1 DFQATT and CDR2 SNEGSKA (reference sequence). V shed 0 bases and J 0 bases; nucleotides not matched to a gene: 4. CDR3 residues: CSAREGQAFSGANVLTF. For the CDR3, the DNA is TGCAGTGCTAGAGAGGGACAGGCCTTCTCTGGGGCCAACGTCCTGACTTTC.

CDR3 in amino acids: CASSYGEETQYF. CDR3 bases: TGTGCCAGCAGTTACGGAGAAGAGACCCAGTACTTC. The chain uses TRBV6-5 and TRBJ2-5; D remains unclear. V lost 2 bases and J lost 3, with 4 bases in between. Germline V gene sequence: CDR1 MNHEY, CDR2 SVGAGI. The CDR3 length is 12 residues.

There are many counts of this clonotype. The V call is TRBV6-1, the J call TRBJ1-5, with a weak D call TRBD1 (6 bases). The CDR3 loop spans 14 amino acids. Germline V gene lookup returns CDR1 MNHNS and CDR2 SASEGT. The V gene lost 4 bases and the J gene lost 5 bases, with 12 bases spanning the gap. The CDR3 loop is CASSVSGVDQPQHF. DNA for the CDR3: TGTGCCAGCAGTGTCTCAGGGGTGGATCAGCCCCAGCATTTT.

Concerning this clonotype itself: Germline is not matched at one junction end, which may reflect a read error. The V and J genes are TRBV20-1 and TRBJ2-5; 9 bases map to TRBD2. Germline V lookup: CDR1 DFQATT, CDR2 SNEGSKA (reference sequence). This CDR3 comprises 15 residues. The CDR3 reads CSARGASGDQQTQYF. CDR3 DNA: TGCAGTGCTAGAGGGGCTAGCGGGGACCAACAGACCCAGTACTTC.

The genes are TRBV19 and TRBJ1-5, with TRBD1 as a possible D gene (5 bases). CDR3 length: 13 amino acids. Trimming took 5 bases from V and 4 from J, leaving 9 bases between them. Germline assignment: CDR1 LNHDA and CDR2 SQIVND (reference sequence). CDR3 nucleotide sequence: TGTGCCAGTAGTGCGGACATAAATCAGCCCCAGCATTTT. This codes for CASSADINQPQHF.

The chain joins TRBV7-6 to TRBJ2-5; perhaps D is TRBD1 or TRBD2 (5 bases each). The germline V gene has CDR1 SGHVS and CDR2 FNYEAQ. Trimming took off 2 bases at V and 4 bases at J, with 8 bases between the two ends. The CDR3 loop spans 13 amino acids. The CDR3 reads CASSLKRGETQYF. CDR3 DNA: TGTGCCAGCAGCTTAAAGAGGGGAGAGACCCAGTACTTC. The full variable domain, with the rest looked up from reference TRBV7-6 and TRBJ2-5, is GAGVSQSPRYKVTKRGQDVALRCDPISGHVSLYWYRQALGQGPEFLTYFNYEAQQDKSGLPNDRFSAERPEGSISTLTIQRTEQRDSAMYRCASSLKRGETQYFGPGTRLLVL.

This clonotype was recorded a few times. This chain links TRBV11-2 with TRBJ2-3, with D hard to call. Germline V gene lookup returns CDR1 SGHAT and CDR2 FQNNGV. This CDR3 comprises 18 residues. Trimming shortened V by 3 bases and J by 0 bases, and 19 bases separated the two germline ends. Written as DNA, the CDR3 is TGTGCCAGCAGCTTTGACCCCTCCAGCGTTACTAGCACAGATACGCAGTATTTT. It yields the protein CASSFDPSSVTSTDTQYF.

This clonotype was picked up many times. This sequence joins TRBV4-1 and TRBJ2-1, with D maybe TRBD1 (5 bases). Germline assignment: CDR1 MGHRA and CDR2 YSYEKL. The V end was cut by 3 bases, the J end by 1 base, with 13 bases between. The CDR3 contains 16 residues. CDR3 sequence reads: CASSHPGLGSYNEQFF. CDR3 in DNA: TGCGCCAGCAGCCACCCAGGGTTAGGATCCTACAATGAGCAGTTCTTC.

By share, this clonotype ranks as medium-sized (0.01 to 0.1%). The rearrangement links TRBV10-2 to TRBJ2-3; D ambiguous. The CDR3 consists of 11 residues. The V end lost 6 bases, the J end lost 6 bases, and 7 bases lay between the germline ends. Germline values: CDR1 WSHSY, CDR2 SAAADI. Written as DNA, the CDR3 is TGCGCCAGCAGGAAGGGCGATACGCAGTATTTT. As protein: CASRKGDTQYF.

The rearrangement links TRBV5-1 to TRBJ1-6, with 7 nucleotides matching TRBD1. CDR3 length: 19 amino acids. Germline V lookup: CDR1 SGHRS, CDR2 YFSETQ. V shed 0 bases, J shed 7 bases, and the junction held 16 bases outside the gene matches. The CDR3 loop is CASSLGIFGTAGRNSPLHF. In nucleotides, the CDR3 is TGCGCCAGCAGCTTGGGAATCTTCGGGACAGCAGGACGAAATTCACCCCTCCACTTT.

This clonotype is classed as medium-sized. The gene calls are TRBV6-5 and TRBJ1-2; 7 bases align to TRBD1. Per germline, CDR1 MNHEY and CDR2 SVGAGI. This CDR3 comprises 14 residues. V lost 5 bases, J lost 4 bases, and 7 bases stayed unmatched. CDR3 in amino acids: CASSTGQTLYGYTF. The CDR3 coding sequence is TGTGCCAGCAGTACGGGACAGACCCTCTATGGCTACACCTTC.

This clonotype was observed a handful of times. The V and J genes are TRBV2 and TRBJ1-6; 10 positions match TRBD1. V lost 8 bases and J lost 7; bases outside the gene matches: 11. The CDR3 length is 16 residues. Germline CDR1 reads SNHLY; CDR2 reads FYNNEI. The CDR3, as DNA: TGTGCCAGCGTTGTACAGGGACAGGGGTTAAATTCACCCCTCCACTTT. Its translation is CASVVQGQGLNSPLHF. The full variable domain, completed using reference TRBV2 and TRBJ1-6, is EPEVTQTPSHQVTQMGQEVILRCVPISNHLYFYWYRQILGQKVEFLVSFYNNEISEKSEIFDDQFSVERPDGSNFTLKIRSTKLEDSAMYFCASVVQGQGLNSPLHFGNGTRLTVT.

There are a few counts of this clonotype. The genes are TRBV28 and TRBJ2-7; D is tentatively TRBD1 or TRBD2 (5 bases each). From germline, CDR1 is MDHEN and CDR2 SYDVKM. The CDR3 length is 15 residues. The V end was cut by 7 bases, the J end by 3 bases, with 19 bases between. The CDR3 sequence is CASKPLRGLFYEQYF. As DNA, the CDR3 is TGTGCCAGCAAACCCCTCCGGGGCCTGTTCTACGAGCAGTACTTC.

By sample fraction, this clonotype is medium-sized. This chain links TRBV7-9 with TRBJ1-2; TRBD1 aligns across 10 bases. Per germline, CDR1 SEHNR and CDR2 FQNEAQ (reference sequence). V was clipped by 4 bases and J by 3 bases; unmatched bases: 2. The CDR3 sequence is 14 residues long. CDR3 in amino acids: CASSSGTGDYGYTF. The CDR3 DNA is TGTGCCAGCAGCTCCGGGACAGGGGACTATGGCTACACCTTC.

This clonotype is labeled medium-sized. V is TRBV20-1 and J is TRBJ2-7; perhaps TRBD1 as D (7 bases). Germline loops: CDR1 DFQATT, CDR2 SNEGSKA (reference sequence). V lost 3 bases and J lost 7, with 19 bases in between. This CDR3 region has 14 residues. The CDR3 loop reads CSASAGQNSGEQYF. CDR3 in DNA: TGCAGTGCTAGTGCGGGACAGAATTCGGGGGAGCAGTACTTC.

This clonotype was seen ten or more times. The J gene is TRBJ2-1, the V gene TRBV6-6, with TRBD2 identical over 7 bases. The V gene's germline CDR1 is MNHNY and CDR2 SVGAGI (reference sequence). The CDR3 loop spans 16 amino acids. The junction had 12 bases not matched to a gene; V was cut back by 5 bases and J by 5 bases. The CDR3 spells CASSPYGGGGDNEQFF. The DNA of the CDR3 is TGTGCCAGCAGTCCGTACGGTGGGGGGGGGGACAATGAGCAGTTCTTC.

This clonotype rates as medium-sized (0.01 to 0.1%). V gene TRBV6-6 combines with J gene TRBJ1-2; 10 positions agree with TRBD1. The CDR3 consists of 16 residues. J was trimmed by 4 bases and V by 4 bases; bases with no gene match: 9. Germline-derived CDR1 and CDR2 are MNHNY and SVGAGI (reference sequence). The CDR3 loop is CASSSKAGQGTYGYTF. Here the CDR3 DNA reads TGTGCCAGCAGTTCCAAAGCGGGACAGGGGACCTATGGCTACACCTTC.

V and J are TRBV5-1 and TRBJ2-1; no clear D. Trimming stripped 0 bases from V and 6 bases from J, with 13 bases between. From germline, CDR1 is SGHRS and CDR2 YFSETQ. The CDR3 runs to 15 residues. This chain's CDR3 is CASSLEVTTVNEQFF. CDR3 bases: TGCGCCAGCAGCTTGGAAGTGACAACCGTCAATGAGCAGTTCTTC.

By sample fraction, this clonotype is medium-sized (0.01 to 0.1%). The chain uses TRBV5-5 and TRBJ2-2, with TRBD2 identical over 13 bases. Trimming at V came to 4 bases and at J to 9 bases, leaving 9 bases not matched to a gene. Germline V gives CDR1 SGHKS, CDR2 YYEKEE (reference sequence). The CDR3 contains 16 residues. DNA for the CDR3: TGTGCCAGCAGCCGGACTAGCGGGGGCCTCTTCCGGGAGCTGTTTTTT. It specifies CASSRTSGGLFRELFF.

The table lists this clonotype with a count of one. Just one base apart from a much larger clone, this may be a read error. The V and J genes are TRBV5-1 and TRBJ2-1; 7 bases are a match to TRBD1. Germline CDR1 reads SGHRS; CDR2 reads YFSETQ. V dropped 4 bases and J dropped 4; count of bases not matched to a gene: 11. The length of the CDR3 is 16 residues. CDR3 DNA sequence: TGCGCCAGCAGCCGTCACCGGGACAGTGATTACAATGAGCAGTTCTTC. Amino acid sequence: CASSRHRDSDYNEQFF.

By share, this clonotype ranks as medium-sized. V gene TRBV6-5 combines with J gene TRBJ1-1; TRBD1 might be the D (6 bases). Germline V CDR1 and CDR2: MNHEY, SVGAGI. The V end lost 6 bases, the J end lost 0 bases, and 11 bases lay between the germline ends. There are 14 residues in the CDR3. CDR3 region: CASSRTELNTEAFF. The CDR3, as DNA: TGTGCCAGCAGCAGGACAGAATTGAACACTGAAGCTTTCTTT.

Many counts were recorded for this clonotype. The chain is built from TRBV27 and TRBJ2-7, with 9 bases lining up with TRBD1. Germline V gene data show CDR1 as MNHEY and CDR2 as SMNVEV (reference sequence). CDR3 length equals 16 residues. V lost 5 bases to trimming and J lost 4 bases; unmatched junction nucleotides: 12. CDR3 amino acids: CASSLGPGQGRYEQYF. The CDR3 DNA follows: TGTGCCAGCAGTCTAGGACCGGGACAGGGTCGGTACGAGCAGTACTTC.

By sample fraction, this clonotype is medium-sized. The rearrangement uses TRBV6-4 and TRBJ1-1; D is undetermined. Germline V gene lookup returns CDR1 MRHNA and CDR2 SNTAGT. The V and J ends lost 2 bases and 1 base respectively, with 5 bases between them. The CDR3 is made up of 13 amino acids. The chain's CDR3 is CASSDRENTEAFF. The CDR3 DNA sequence: TGTGCCAGCAGTGACAGGGAGAACACTGAAGCTTTCTTT.

The rearrangement links TRBV19 to TRBJ1-2; TRBD1 is a possible D gene (6 bases). Germline V gene sequence: CDR1 LNHDA, CDR2 SQIVND (reference sequence). The CDR3 is made up of 15 amino acids. V lost 3 bases, J lost 1 base, and 12 bases lay in between. The CDR3 protein is CASSIPGGLNYGYTF. CDR3 coding DNA: TGTGCCAGTAGTATTCCCGGGGGCCTTAACTATGGCTACACCTTC.

This rearrangement joins TRBV6-2 or TRBV6-3 to TRBJ2-7; the D gene could be TRBD1 or TRBD2 (5 bases each). Germline V lookup: CDR1 MNHEY, CDR2 SVGEGT. The V gene lost 3 bases and the J gene lost 2 bases, with 14 bases spanning the gap. The CDR3 runs 15 residues. CDR3 DNA: TGTGCCAGCAGTTATCGAGGGGACCCAGCCTACGAGCAGTACTTC. Its protein is CASSYRGDPAYEQYF.